These T cell receptor beta chains were read from a single sample in a study of early T cells in non-severe SARS-CoV-2 infection. A single record per CDR3 protein comes from TCRdb applying MiXCR to the 5' RACE reads. The sample includes about 35,000 distinct CDR3 sequences, approximately 8% of them seen just once. Sequenced material: whole blood, taken at baseline. The receptors were sampled from an adult who was a healthcare worker with PCR-confirmed SARS-CoV-2 infection or an uninfected control (not recorded which). Both conserved end residues are part of each CDR3. A D gene is named only where the DNA matches it firmly. Part of the rows lack a size; the others show once, few, many or a class for expanded clones.

v_call: TRBV10-3; cdr3_length: 14; j_call: TRBJ2-7; d_call: .; clone_size: .; cdr3_aa: CAIRQKQGSYEQYF; cdr3_nt: TGTGCCATCAGGCAAAAACAGGGTTCCTACGAGCAGTACTTC
v_call: TRBV5-5; cdr3_length: 15; j_call: TRBJ2-5; d_call: .; clone_size: many; cdr3_aa: CASSALEAFQETQYF; cdr3_nt: TGTGCCAGCAGCGCCCTCGAGGCCTTCCAAGAGACCCAGTACTTC
v_call: TRBV7-2; cdr3_length: 14; j_call: TRBJ1-5; d_call: .; clone_size: many; cdr3_aa: CASSLADTLGTQHF; cdr3_nt: TGTGCCAGCAGCTTAGCGGATACACTGGGAACCCAGCATTTT
v_call: TRBV4-1; cdr3_length: 14; j_call: TRBJ2-1; d_call: TRBD2; clone_size: .; cdr3_aa: CASSQEGLAGGQFF; cdr3_nt: TGCGCCAGCAGCCAAGAGGGACTAGCGGGGGGGCAGTTCTTC
v_call: TRBV6-1; cdr3_length: 16; j_call: TRBJ2-6; d_call: .; clone_size: many; cdr3_aa: CASSEAEATGANVLTF; cdr3_nt: TGTGCCAGCAGTGAAGCTGAGGCCACTGGGGCCAACGTCCTGACTTTC
v_call: TRBV29-1; cdr3_length: 13; j_call: TRBJ2-7; d_call: .; clone_size: .; cdr3_aa: CSVEGEQTYEQYF; cdr3_nt: TGCAGCGTTGAAGGGGAGCAGACCTACGAGCAGTACTTC
v_call: TRBV15; cdr3_length: 16; j_call: TRBJ1-1; d_call: TRBD1; clone_size: few; cdr3_aa: CATSGTGGVANTEAFF; cdr3_nt: TGTGCCACCAGCGGAACAGGGGGAGTAGCGAACACTGAAGCTTTCTTT
v_call: TRBV5-4; cdr3_length: 15; j_call: TRBJ2-3; d_call: .; clone_size: many; cdr3_aa: CASSSGTPGTDTQYF; cdr3_nt: TGTGCCAGCAGCTCCGGGACCCCTGGCACAGATACGCAGTATTTT
v_call: TRBV6-2/TRBV6-3; cdr3_length: 19; j_call: TRBJ2-1; d_call: TRBD2; clone_size: few; cdr3_aa: CASSYEGGIAGGLYNEQFF; cdr3_nt: TGTGCCAGCAGTTACGAAGGCGGAATAGCGGGGGGGCTTTACAATGAGCAGTTCTTC
v_call: TRBV28; cdr3_length: 16; j_call: TRBJ2-1; d_call: .; clone_size: many; cdr3_aa: CASSFGTGKTYNEQFF; cdr3_nt: TGTGCCAGCAGTTTTGGGACTGGCAAAACCTACAATGAGCAGTTCTTC
v_call: TRBV7-9; cdr3_length: 20; j_call: TRBJ2-1; d_call: .; clone_size: few; cdr3_aa: CASSLSYGTQRRGDHNEQFF; cdr3_nt: TGTGCCAGCAGCTTAAGTTATGGGACACAGCGAAGGGGGGATCACAATGAGCAGTTCTTC
v_call: TRBV18; cdr3_length: 16; j_call: TRBJ1-4; d_call: TRBD1; clone_size: many; cdr3_aa: CASSPLGQGGNEKLFF; cdr3_nt: TGTGCCAGCTCACCTCTAGGACAGGGAGGAAATGAAAAACTGTTTTTT
v_call: TRBV6-5; cdr3_length: 11; j_call: TRBJ1-1; d_call: TRBD1; clone_size: .; cdr3_aa: CASSLQGVAFF; cdr3_nt: TGTGCCAGCAGCTTACAGGGGGTAGCTTTCTTT
v_call: TRBV11-2; cdr3_length: 11; j_call: TRBJ2-1; d_call: .; clone_size: many; cdr3_aa: CASSLAGEQFF; cdr3_nt: TGTGCCAGCAGCTTAGCTGGTGAGCAGTTCTTC
v_call: TRBV5-1; cdr3_length: 15; j_call: TRBJ2-2; d_call: .; clone_size: .; cdr3_aa: CASGGFERNPGELFF; cdr3_nt: TGCGCCAGCGGGGGATTTGAGCGGAACCCCGGGGAGCTGTTTTTT
v_call: TRBV18; cdr3_length: 12; j_call: TRBJ1-1; d_call: .; clone_size: few; cdr3_aa: CASSSRDTEAFF; cdr3_nt: TGTGCCAGCTCCAGCCGGGACACTGAAGCTTTCTTT
v_call: TRBV6-2/TRBV6-3; cdr3_length: 17; j_call: TRBJ1-6; d_call: .; clone_size: .; cdr3_aa: CASSPSWGALLDSPLHF; cdr3_nt: TGTGCCAGCAGTCCCTCATGGGGGGCGCTTCTGGATTCACCCCTCCACTTT
v_call: TRBV9; cdr3_length: 16; j_call: TRBJ2-7; d_call: TRBD1; clone_size: few; cdr3_aa: CASSVSVGQGKGEQYF; cdr3_nt: TGTGCCAGCAGCGTTTCAGTAGGACAGGGGAAAGGCGAGCAGTACTTC
v_call: TRBV30; cdr3_length: 13; j_call: TRBJ2-7; d_call: .; clone_size: many; cdr3_aa: CAWRSPDSYEQYF; cdr3_nt: TGTGCCTGGAGAAGTCCAGATTCCTACGAGCAGTACTTC
v_call: TRBV20-1; cdr3_length: 14; j_call: TRBJ2-7; d_call: TRBD1; clone_size: many; cdr3_aa: CSASPGTGYYEQYF; cdr3_nt: TGCAGTGCTTCCCCCGGGACAGGGTACTACGAGCAGTACTTC
v_call: TRBV4-3; cdr3_length: 13; j_call: TRBJ2-5; d_call: .; clone_size: many; cdr3_aa: CASSPRLYETQYF; cdr3_nt: TGCGCCAGCAGCCCTCGGTTATATGAGACCCAGTACTTC
v_call: TRBV14; cdr3_length: 15; j_call: TRBJ2-1; d_call: .; clone_size: .; cdr3_aa: CASSIGTVDYNEQFF; cdr3_nt: TGTGCCAGCAGCATAGGGACGGTCGACTACAATGAGCAGTTCTTC
v_call: TRBV15; cdr3_length: 14; j_call: TRBJ2-7; d_call: .; clone_size: .; cdr3_aa: CATSRDWGSYEQYF; cdr3_nt: TGTGCCACCAGCAGAGATTGGGGCTCCTACGAGCAGTACTTC
v_call: TRBV30; cdr3_length: 15; j_call: TRBJ2-5; d_call: .; clone_size: many; cdr3_aa: CAWSSSGLAGETQYF; cdr3_nt: TGTGCCTGGAGTTCATCCGGACTCGCGGGCGAGACCCAGTACTTC
v_call: TRBV13; cdr3_length: 17; j_call: TRBJ2-7; d_call: TRBD1; clone_size: few; cdr3_aa: CASSSNPGTGFTYEQYF; cdr3_nt: TGTGCCAGCAGCTCCAATCCCGGGACAGGATTTACCTACGAGCAGTACTTC
v_call: TRBV18; cdr3_length: 13; j_call: TRBJ1-1; d_call: .; clone_size: many; cdr3_aa: CASSQTDNTEAFF; cdr3_nt: TGTGCCAGCTCACAGACGGATAACACTGAAGCTTTCTTT
v_call: TRBV6-5; cdr3_length: 14; j_call: TRBJ1-1; d_call: TRBD1; clone_size: .; cdr3_aa: CASSSRTGEGQAFF; cdr3_nt: TGTGCCAGCAGTTCCCGGACAGGGGAGGGCCAAGCTTTCTTT
v_call: TRBV7-9; cdr3_length: 15; j_call: TRBJ2-2; d_call: TRBD1; clone_size: few; cdr3_aa: CASRTGPTNTGELFF; cdr3_nt: TGTGCCAGCAGGACAGGGCCTACGAACACCGGGGAGCTGTTTTTT
v_call: TRBV12-3/TRBV12-4; cdr3_length: 13; j_call: TRBJ2-1; d_call: .; clone_size: many; cdr3_aa: CASSLAGGNEQFF; cdr3_nt: TGTGCCAGCAGTTTAGCAGGGGGCAATGAGCAGTTCTTC
v_call: TRBV27; cdr3_length: 16; j_call: TRBJ2-7; d_call: TRBD1; clone_size: .; cdr3_aa: CASSRTGGSSSYEQYF; cdr3_nt: TGTGCCAGCAGCCGGACAGGGGGGTCGAGCTCCTACGAGCAGTACTTC
v_call: TRBV7-2; cdr3_length: 15; j_call: TRBJ2-7; d_call: .; clone_size: many; cdr3_aa: CASSLDSDGAYEQYF; cdr3_nt: TGTGCCAGCAGCTTAGATTCCGACGGTGCCTACGAGCAGTACTTC
v_call: TRBV7-9; cdr3_length: 15; j_call: TRBJ1-1; d_call: .; clone_size: many; cdr3_aa: CASTLRWGENTEAFF; cdr3_nt: TGTGCCAGCACCCTTAGATGGGGGGAGAACACTGAAGCTTTCTTT
v_call: TRBV28; cdr3_length: 17; j_call: TRBJ1-1; d_call: .; clone_size: many; cdr3_aa: CASMANSLGPLKTEAFF; cdr3_nt: TGTGCCAGCATGGCCAACAGTTTGGGGCCCCTTAAGACTGAAGCTTTCTTT
v_call: TRBV23-1; cdr3_length: 17; j_call: TRBJ2-3; d_call: TRBD1; clone_size: many; cdr3_aa: CASLRDRRNRVPDTQYF; cdr3_nt: TGCGCCAGCCTTAGGGACAGGCGCAATAGAGTTCCAGATACGCAGTATTTT
v_call: TRBV19; cdr3_length: 15; j_call: TRBJ2-7; d_call: .; clone_size: .; cdr3_aa: CASSIEAGPAREQYF; cdr3_nt: TGTGCCAGTAGTATAGAGGCCGGCCCGGCGAGGGAGCAGTACTTC
v_call: TRBV29-1; cdr3_length: 10; j_call: TRBJ1-2; d_call: .; clone_size: few; cdr3_aa: CSVEDISHTF; cdr3_nt: TGCAGCGTTGAAGACATATCCCACACCTTC
v_call: TRBV15; cdr3_length: 16; j_call: TRBJ2-3; d_call: TRBD2; clone_size: .; cdr3_aa: CATSRVPGRGTDTQYF; cdr3_nt: TGTGCCACCAGCAGAGTACCAGGGAGGGGCACAGATACGCAGTATTTT
v_call: TRBV11-2; cdr3_length: 18; j_call: TRBJ2-7; d_call: TRBD1; clone_size: many; cdr3_aa: CASSPIKRGQGATYEQYF; cdr3_nt: TGTGCCAGCAGCCCTATAAAACGGGGACAGGGGGCTACCTACGAGCAGTACTTC
v_call: TRBV5-1; cdr3_length: 17; j_call: TRBJ2-1; d_call: TRBD2; clone_size: many; cdr3_aa: CASSLANGGGGYNEQFF; cdr3_nt: TGCGCCAGCAGCTTGGCCAACGGTGGCGGGGGATACAATGAGCAGTTCTTC
v_call: TRBV27; cdr3_length: 13; j_call: TRBJ2-7; d_call: .; clone_size: many; cdr3_aa: CATRRHPSYEQYF; cdr3_nt: TGTGCCACCAGGAGGCATCCAAGCTACGAGCAGTACTTC
v_call: TRBV5-4; cdr3_length: 15; j_call: TRBJ2-1; d_call: TRBD1; clone_size: .; cdr3_aa: CASSGPGQENNEQFF; cdr3_nt: TGTGCCAGCTCGGGACCGGGACAGGAAAACAATGAGCAGTTCTTC
v_call: TRBV19; cdr3_length: 13; j_call: TRBJ2-3; d_call: .; clone_size: many; cdr3_aa: CASSSIPTDTQYF; cdr3_nt: TGTGCCAGTAGTTCTATCCCCACAGATACGCAGTATTTT
v_call: TRBV11-2; cdr3_length: 16; j_call: TRBJ1-6; d_call: .; clone_size: .; cdr3_aa: CASSWLGASGNSPLHF; cdr3_nt: TGTGCCAGCAGCTGGTTGGGGGCGTCGGGTAATTCACCCCTCCACTTT
v_call: TRBV5-6; cdr3_length: 15; j_call: TRBJ2-5; d_call: .; clone_size: few; cdr3_aa: CASSFRLRSQETQYF; cdr3_nt: TGTGCCAGCAGCTTTAGACTGCGCTCACAAGAGACCCAGTACTTC
v_call: TRBV28; cdr3_length: 15; j_call: TRBJ1-1; d_call: TRBD1; clone_size: .; cdr3_aa: CASSLGQALNTEAFF; cdr3_nt: TGTGCCAGCAGTCTAGGACAGGCCTTGAACACTGAAGCTTTCTTT
v_call: TRBV5-6; cdr3_length: 15; j_call: TRBJ2-1; d_call: .; clone_size: few; cdr3_aa: CASSSRRATHNEQFF; cdr3_nt: TGTGCCAGCAGCTCTCGCCGAGCGACACACAATGAGCAGTTCTTC
v_call: TRBV11-2; cdr3_length: 14; j_call: TRBJ2-5; d_call: .; clone_size: few; cdr3_aa: CASSPRRIQETQYF; cdr3_nt: TGTGCCAGCAGCCCCCGCAGGATACAAGAGACCCAGTACTTC
v_call: TRBV29-1; cdr3_length: 11; j_call: TRBJ1-2; d_call: TRBD1; clone_size: once; cdr3_aa: CSVGQGDGYTF; cdr3_nt: TGCAGCGTTGGACAGGGCGATGGCTACACCTTC
v_call: TRBV5-1; cdr3_length: 18; j_call: TRBJ1-1; d_call: .; clone_size: many; cdr3_aa: CASSPGGGQNGMNTEAFF; cdr3_nt: TGCGCCAGCAGCCCCGGCGGGGGGCAGAACGGTATGAACACTGAAGCTTTCTTT
v_call: TRBV6-2/TRBV6-3; cdr3_length: 15; j_call: TRBJ2-1; d_call: TRBD1; clone_size: many; cdr3_aa: CASTFRDRTYNEQFF; cdr3_nt: TGTGCCAGCACATTCCGGGACAGAACCTACAATGAGCAGTTCTTC
v_call: TRBV29-1; cdr3_length: 14; j_call: TRBJ1-6; d_call: .; clone_size: .; cdr3_aa: CSVVESDYNSPLHF; cdr3_nt: TGCAGCGTTGTCGAGTCTGACTATAATTCACCCCTCCACTTT